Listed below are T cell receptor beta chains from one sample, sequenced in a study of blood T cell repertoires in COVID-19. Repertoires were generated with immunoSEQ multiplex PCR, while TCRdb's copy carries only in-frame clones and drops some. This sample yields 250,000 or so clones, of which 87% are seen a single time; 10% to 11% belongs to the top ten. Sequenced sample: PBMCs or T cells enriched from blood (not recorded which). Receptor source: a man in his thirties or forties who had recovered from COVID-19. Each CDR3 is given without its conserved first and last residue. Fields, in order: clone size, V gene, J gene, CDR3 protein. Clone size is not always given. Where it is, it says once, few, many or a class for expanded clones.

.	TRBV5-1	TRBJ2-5	ASSWPGRQETQY
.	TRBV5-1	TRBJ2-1	ASSPVLRTEQF
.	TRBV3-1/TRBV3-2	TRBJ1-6	ASSQAWGRSYNSPLH
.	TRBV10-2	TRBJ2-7	ASRTGTSVSEQY
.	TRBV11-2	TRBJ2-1	ASSLVPSGLEQF
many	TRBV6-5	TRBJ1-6	ASTLGQGDSPLH
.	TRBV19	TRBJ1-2	ASSIGWRGPYGYT
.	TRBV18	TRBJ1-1	ASSPPNVAEEAF
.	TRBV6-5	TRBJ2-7	ASSPGTGVSYEQY
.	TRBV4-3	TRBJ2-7	ASSQGWGVIYEQY
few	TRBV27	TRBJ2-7	ASSSREGLGGEQY
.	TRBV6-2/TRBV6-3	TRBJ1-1	ASSLSGYTEAF
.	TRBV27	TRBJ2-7	ASSLVSRAWQY
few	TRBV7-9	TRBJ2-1	ASSSPDAGDSDNEQF
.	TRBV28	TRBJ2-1	ASSEAYNEQF
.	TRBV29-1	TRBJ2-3	SVEGVMGDTQY
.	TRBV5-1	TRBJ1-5	ASSHGQDQPQH
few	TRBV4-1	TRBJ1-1	ASSQFQGGRAF
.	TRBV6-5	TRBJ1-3	ASWQRENTIY
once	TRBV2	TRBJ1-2	ASMGQGREYGYT
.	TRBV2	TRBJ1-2	ASRGGGVIYGYT
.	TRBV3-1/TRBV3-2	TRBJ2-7	ASSHWTGVGYEQY